This T cell receptor (beta chain) was recorded in a study of blood T cell repertoires in COVID-19. About the study: Samples came from the United States, Italy and Spain, spanning acute and convalescent COVID-19. PBMCs, B-cell-depleted T cells, or T cells provided the cDNA or gDNA that made up the material.

Germline V CDR1 and CDR2: SQVTM, ANQGSEA. This CDR3 has 15 amino acids. V dropped 4 bases and J dropped 3; count of bases not matched to a gene: 5. Per the study methods: Estimation of nucleated cell counts relied on the amplification of reference gene primers. Profiling relied on immunoSEQ multiplex PCR, and the TCRdb table lists in-frame clones only, not all of them. V and J calls and clone size are given by that table; D and trimming were obtained from the DNA. Here the sample spans hundreds of thousands of clones, around 86% being singletons. The sequence came from a man aged 65 to 85 with acute or convalescent COVID-19. V usage is TRBV29-1 and J usage is TRBJ2-1; 11 nucleotides line up with TRBD1. The specimen was peripheral blood. CDR3 in DNA: TGCAGCGTTGGGGTGGGGACAGGGGGCTACAATGAGCAGTTCTTC. Its protein is CSVGVGTGGYNEQFF.